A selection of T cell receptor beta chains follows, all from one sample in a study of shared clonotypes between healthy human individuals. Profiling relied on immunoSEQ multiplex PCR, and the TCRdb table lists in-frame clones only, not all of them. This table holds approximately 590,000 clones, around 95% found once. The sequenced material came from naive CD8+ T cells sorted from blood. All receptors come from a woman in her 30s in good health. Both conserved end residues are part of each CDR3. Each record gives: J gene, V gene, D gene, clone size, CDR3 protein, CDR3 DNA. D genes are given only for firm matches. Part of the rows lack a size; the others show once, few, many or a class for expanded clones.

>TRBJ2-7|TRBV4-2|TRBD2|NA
CASSHPGRAGGSEQYF
TGTGCCAGCAGCCACCCCGGAAGGGCGGGAGGCTCCGAGCAGTACTTC
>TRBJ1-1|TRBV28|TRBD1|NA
CASSLGTGGLDTEAFF
TGTGCCAGCAGTTTAGGAACAGGGGGATTGGACACTGAAGCTTTCTTT
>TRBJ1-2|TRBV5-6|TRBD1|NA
CASSPGTGVYGYTF
TGTGCCAGCAGCCCCGGGACAGGGGTATATGGCTACACCTTC
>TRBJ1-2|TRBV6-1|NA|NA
CASTKGYGYGYTF
TGTGCCAGCACTAAGGGGTACGGTTATGGCTACACCTTC
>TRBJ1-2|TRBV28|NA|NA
CASSPRGAYGYTF
TGTGCCAGCAGTCCGAGGGGGGCCTATGGCTACACCTTC
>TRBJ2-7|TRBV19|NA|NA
CASTMDLESYEQYF
TGTGCCAGTACCATGGACCTGGAATCCTACGAGCAGTACTTC
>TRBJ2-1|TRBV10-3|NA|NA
CASRSVGAAHNEQFF
TGTGCCAGCAGATCGGTGGGAGCGGCCCACAATGAGCAGTTCTTC
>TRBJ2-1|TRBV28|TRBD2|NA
CASSLTSGRASEQFF
TGTGCCAGCAGTTTAACTAGCGGGAGGGCATCTGAGCAGTTCTTC
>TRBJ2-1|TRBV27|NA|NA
CASSFSEYNEQFF
TGTGCCAGCAGTTTCAGCGAATACAATGAGCAGTTCTTC
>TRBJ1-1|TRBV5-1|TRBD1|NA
CASSLQGGGMNTEAFF
TGCGCCAGCAGCTTGCAGGGAGGGGGCATGAACACTGAAGCTTTCTTT
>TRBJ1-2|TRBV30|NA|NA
CAWSDRVLTYGYTF
TGTGCCTGGAGTGACAGGGTCCTTACCTATGGCTACACCTTC
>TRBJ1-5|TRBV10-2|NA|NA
CASSESVSNQPQHF
TGCGCCAGCAGTGAGTCGGTGAGCAATCAGCCCCAGCATTTT
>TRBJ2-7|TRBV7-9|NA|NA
CASSFEQQPYEQYF
TGTGCCAGCAGCTTCGAACAGCAACCCTACGAGCAGTACTTC
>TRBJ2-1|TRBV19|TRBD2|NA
CASFPGGGHEQFF
TGTGCCAGCTTTCCGGGGGGAGGGCATGAGCAGTTCTTC
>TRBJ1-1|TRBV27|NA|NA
CASSLRGPNTEAFF
TGTGCCAGCAGTTTAAGGGGACCGAACACTGAAGCTTTCTTT
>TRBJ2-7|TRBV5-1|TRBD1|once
CASSLDRVAEQYF
TGCGCCAGCAGCCTGGACAGGGTGGCCGAGCAGTACTTC
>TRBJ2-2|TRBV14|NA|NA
CASTAINTGELFF
TGTGCCAGCACCGCAATTAACACCGGGGAGCTGTTTTTT
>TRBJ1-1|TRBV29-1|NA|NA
CSVEDGGWSLDTEAFF
TGCAGCGTTGAAGATGGGGGCTGGAGTTTGGACACTGAAGCTTTCTTT
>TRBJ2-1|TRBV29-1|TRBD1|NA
CSVTGINEQFF
TGCAGCGTGACAGGGATCAATGAGCAGTTCTTC
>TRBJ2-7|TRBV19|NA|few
CASSKGPYYEQYF
TGTGCCAGTAGCAAGGGGCCCTACTACGAGCAGTACTTC
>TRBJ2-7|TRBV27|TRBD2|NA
CASSPRTSGSYEQYF
TGTGCCAGCAGTCCCAGGACTAGCGGGAGCTACGAGCAGTACTTC
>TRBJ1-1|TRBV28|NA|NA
CASIIFRGRTEAFF
TGTGCCAGTATAATTTTTCGGGGAAGGACTGAAGCTTTCTTT
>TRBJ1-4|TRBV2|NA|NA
CASMAGRELSNEKLFF
TGTGCCAGCATGGCAGGGAGGGAACTATCTAATGAAAAACTGTTTTTT
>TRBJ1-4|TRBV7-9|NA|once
CASSFHDEKLFF
TGTGCCAGCAGCTTCCATGATGAAAAACTGTTTTTT
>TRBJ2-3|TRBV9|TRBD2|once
CASSPLSRGLAGTDTQYF
TGTGCCAGCAGTCCCCTCTCCCGCGGACTAGCGGGCACAGATACGCAGTATTTT
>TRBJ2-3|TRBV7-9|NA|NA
CASSQSGGRHTDTQYF
TGTGCCAGCAGCCAAAGCGGAGGTAGGCACACAGATACGCAGTATTTT
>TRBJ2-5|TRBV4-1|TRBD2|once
CASSQGVSGGYQETQYF
TGCGCCAGCAGCCAAGGGGTTAGCGGGGGGTACCAAGAGACCCAGTACTTC
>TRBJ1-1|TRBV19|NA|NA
CASRTGQRNTEAFF
TGTGCCAGTAGAACCGGACAGAGAAACACTGAAGCTTTCTTT
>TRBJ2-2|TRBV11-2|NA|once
CASSYSVMNTGELFF
TGTGCCAGCAGCTACTCCGTAATGAACACCGGGGAGCTGTTTTTT
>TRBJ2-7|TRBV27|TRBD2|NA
CASTNSGTRGEQYF
TGTGCCAGCACCAATAGCGGGACTAGGGGGGAGCAGTACTTC
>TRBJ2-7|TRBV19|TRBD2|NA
CASSIGAGLAYEQYF
TGTGCCAGTAGTATAGGGGCTGGACTAGCCTACGAGCAGTACTTC
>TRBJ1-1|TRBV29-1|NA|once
CSVGAKGRNTEAFF
TGCAGCGTTGGGGCGAAGGGGAGGAACACTGAAGCTTTCTTT
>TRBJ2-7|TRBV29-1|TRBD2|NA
CSVEGGTKSYEQYF
TGCAGCGTTGAGGGAGGGACTAAATCCTACGAGCAGTACTTC
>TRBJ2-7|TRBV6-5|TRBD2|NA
CASSYSKRGPSYEQYF
TGTGCCAGCAGTTACTCGAAGCGGGGACCCTCCTACGAGCAGTACTTC
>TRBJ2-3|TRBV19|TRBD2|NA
CASSILGGGTDTQYF
TGTGCCAGTAGTATTCTGGGGGGGGGCACAGATACGCAGTATTTT
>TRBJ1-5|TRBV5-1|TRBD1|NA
CASTLTGDSNQPQHF
TGCGCCAGCACTCTGACAGGGGATAGCAATCAGCCCCAGCATTTT
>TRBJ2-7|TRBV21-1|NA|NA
CARQLAGPSYEQYF
TGTGCCAGGCAACTAGCGGGGCCCTCCTACGAGCAGTACTTC
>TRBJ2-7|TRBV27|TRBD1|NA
CASAHIGTGRYEQYF
TGTGCCAGCGCCCATATCGGGACAGGCCGCTACGAGCAGTACTTC
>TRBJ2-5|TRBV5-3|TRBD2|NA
CARSLGRWASGRSQETQYF
TGTGCCAGAAGCTTGGGCCGGTGGGCTAGCGGGAGGTCTCAAGAGACCCAGTACTTC
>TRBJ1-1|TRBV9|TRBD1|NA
CASSSTGGDTEAFF
TGTGCCAGCAGCTCGACAGGGGGAGATACTGAAGCTTTCTTT
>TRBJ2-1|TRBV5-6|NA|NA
CASSLDGLPPYNEQFF
TGTGCCAGCAGCTTGGATGGTCTCCCTCCTTACAATGAGCAGTTCTTC
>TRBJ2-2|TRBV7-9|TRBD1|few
CASSLGQGDYTGELFF
TGTGCCAGCAGCTTAGGACAGGGAGATTACACCGGGGAGCTGTTTTTT